This entry lists 23 T cell receptor beta chains sequenced from one sample in a study of blood T cell repertoires in COVID-19. Repertoires were generated with immunoSEQ multiplex PCR, while TCRdb's copy carries only in-frame clones and drops some. Of 270,000 or so clones listed, about nine tenths are singletons. The sequencing input was peripheral blood. Receptors originate from a woman aged 25-40 years with COVID-19, enrolled during active disease.

V is TRBV5-6 and J is TRBJ2-5; 9 positions match TRBD2. Germline V lookup: CDR1 SGHDT, CDR2 YYEEEE. This CDR3 has 16 residues. Trimming cost V 4 bases and J 4 bases; bases outside gene matches: 11. DNA of the CDR3: TGTGCCAGCAGCAAGGGGGCAAGCGGGGGGATAGAGACCCAGTACTTC. Its translation: CASSKGASGGIETQYF. Complete variable domain (other parts from reference TRBV5-6 and TRBJ2-5): DAGVTQSPTHLIKTRGQQVTLRCSPKSGHDTVSWYQQALGQGPQFIFQYYEEEERQRGNFPDRFSGHQFPNYSSELNVNALLLGDSALYLCASSKGASGGIETQYFGPGTRLLVL.

The count of this clone is one. The chain combines TRBV6-5 with TRBJ1-6, with 7 bases matching TRBD1. This CDR3 is built from 14 residues. The V gene's germline CDR1 is MNHEY and CDR2 SVGAGI. J lost 9 bases, V lost 6 bases, and 8 bases had no gene match. CDR3 nucleotide sequence: TGTGCCAGCAGCACCGACAGGGTATCTTCACCCCTCCACTTT. The encoded protein is CASSTDRVSSPLHF.

CDR3 loop: CASRQGFNSPLHF. The CDR3 DNA reads TGTGCCAGCAGACAGGGGTTCAATTCACCCCTCCACTTT. This chain links TRBV14 with TRBJ1-6, with 7 bases matching TRBD1. The CDR3 has 13 residues. CDR1 SGHDN and CDR2 FVKESK come from the germline V gene. Trimming at V came to 6 bases and at J to 7 bases, leaving 3 bases not matched to a gene. The variable domain in full, completed from reference TRBV14 and TRBJ1-6, reads EAGVTQFPSHSVIEKGQTVTLRCDPISGHDNLYWYRRVMGKEIKFLLHFVKESKQDESGMPNNRFLAERTGGTYSTLKVQPAELEDSGVYFCASRQGFNSPLHFGNGTRLTVT.

The genes are TRBV6-5 and TRBJ2-3; 8 nucleotides align to TRBD1. Trimming took 4 bases from V and 2 from J; bases not matched to a gene: 8. Looked up from germline, CDR1 is MNHEY and CDR2 is SVGAGI. The CDR3 spans 16 residues. CDR3 amino acids: CASSSDLTGDTDTQYF. DNA of the CDR3: TGTGCCAGCAGTTCTGACCTGACAGGGGACACAGATACGCAGTATTTT.

The gene calls are TRBV11-2 and TRBJ2-7; no clear D. CDR1 is SGHAT, CDR2 FQNNGV, per germline. The CDR3 contains 11 residues. Trimming removed 4 bases from V and 3 bases from J, with 4 bases in between. CDR3: CASSSRYEQYF. CDR3 in DNA: TGTGCCAGCAGCTCCCGCTACGAGCAGTACTTC.

The chain has TRBV11-2 and TRBJ2-5; no definite D call. Trimming removed 5 bases from V and 5 bases from J, with 9 bases in between. In germline, CDR1 is SGHAT, CDR2 FQNNGV. The length of the CDR3 is 12 residues. CDR3 nucleotide sequence: TGTGCCAGCAGCGAGGAGAGGGAGACCCAGTACTTC. As protein: CASSEERETQYF.

CDR3 nucleotides: TGTGCCTGGAGTGAGTTAAATAGGGGGAACACTGAAGCTTTCTTT. It codes for CAWSELNRGNTEAFF. The chain uses TRBV30 and TRBJ1-1, with a tentative D call TRBD1 (5 bases). CDR3 length: 15 residues. V lost 1 base and J lost 1, with 13 bases in between. CDR1 is GTSNPN, CDR2 SVGIG, per germline (reference sequence). The full variable domain, rest sourced from reference TRBV30 and TRBJ1-1, is SQTIHQWPATLVQPVGSPLSLECTVEGTSNPNLYWYRQAAGRGLQLLFYSVGIGQISSEVPQNLSASRPQDRQFILSSKKLLLSDSGFYLCAWSELNRGNTEAFFGQGTRLTVV.

The V gene is TRBV5-1, the J gene TRBJ2-1, with 10 bases that match TRBD1. The germline V gene encodes CDR1 SGHRS and CDR2 YFSETQ. The V and J ends lost 3 bases and 2 bases, in that order; junction bases with no gene match: 5. CDR3 length: 16 amino acids. CDR3 coding DNA: TGCGCCAGCAGCTGGGCCGGGACAGGGGCCTACAATGAGCAGTTCTTC. This translates into CASSWAGTGAYNEQFF.

Here the CDR3 reads CASSFDSKGTIYF. Written as DNA, the CDR3 is TGTGCCAGCAGCTTTGACAGTAAGGGCACCATATATTTT. The chain employs TRBV7-9 and TRBJ1-3; maybe TRBD1 (5 bases). The CDR3 is 13 residues long. The germline V gene has CDR1 SEHNR and CDR2 FQNEAQ (reference sequence). Trimming left V 3 bases short and J 9 bases short, with 12 bases between.

This clone was seen just once. The chain uses TRBV18 and TRBJ1-2; TRBD1 matches at 7 bases. V dropped 10 bases and J dropped 3; count of bases not matched to a gene: 2. The CDR3 is 11 amino acids. Germline lookup yields CDR1 KGHSH and CDR2 LQKENI. The CDR3 coding sequence is TGTGCCAAAGACAGGGACTATGGCTACACCTTC. This translates into CAKDRDYGYTF. The full variable domain, its missing parts supplied by reference TRBV18 and TRBJ1-2, is NAGVMQNPRHLVRRRGQEARLRCSPMKGHSHVYWYRQLPEEGLKFMVYLQKENIIDESGMPKERFSAEFPKEGPSILRIQQVVRGDSAAYFCAKDRDYGYTFGSGTRLTVV.

The J gene is TRBJ1-2, the V gene TRBV11-2, with 7 bases fitting TRBD1. The CDR3 has 14 residues. CDR1 SGHAT and CDR2 FQNNGV come from the germline V gene. V trimming: 5 bases; J trimming: 1 base; junction bases outside the gene matches: 4. The CDR3 reads CASSQGTVNYGYTF. The CDR3 nucleotides are TGTGCCAGCAGCCAAGGGACAGTTAACTATGGCTACACCTTC.

This chain uses TRBV4-2 with TRBJ2-7; D is unresolved. The CDR3 sequence is 14 residues long. V dropped 1 base and J dropped 2 bases, with 9 bases sitting between them. Germline V CDR1 and CDR2: LGHNA, YNFKEQ. The CDR3 nucleotides read TGTGCCAGCAGCCAAGGAGCGTCTACCTACGAGCAGTACTTC. It is translated as CASSQGASTYEQYF.

This clone was seen once. Distinct nucleotide sequences in the sample also encode this CDR3. V is TRBV5-1 and J is TRBJ1-2; D is unresolved. The germline CDR1 and CDR2 sequences are SGHRS and YFSETQ. The length of the CDR3 is 13 residues. V was trimmed by 0 bases and J by 4 bases, leaving 7 bases between them. The CDR3 DNA reads as TGCGCCAGCAGCTTGGGAGGTGGCTATGGCTACACCTTC. This gives the protein CASSLGGGYGYTF.

This chain connects TRBV27 to TRBJ1-1; no firm D call. V gave up 7 bases and J gave up 11 bases, with 8 bases separating them. CDR3 length equals 9 residues. Germline values: CDR1 MNHEY, CDR2 SMNVEV (reference sequence). The CDR3 region is CASNPSAFF. As DNA, the CDR3 is TGTGCCAGCAATCCAAGCGCTTTCTTT.

The chain links TRBV7-8 to TRBJ1-1; no definite D call. V was cut by 5 bases and J by 1 base, with 20 bases left in between. The germline V gene has CDR1 SGHVS and CDR2 FQNEAQ. CDR3 length: 17 amino acids. The CDR3 here is CASSPLRAAAGNTEAFF. CDR3 in DNA: TGTGCCAGCAGCCCACTCCGGGCGGCGGCGGGGAACACTGAAGCTTTCTTT.

The chain recombines TRBV27 with TRBJ1-2, with 9 bases that match TRBD1. V shed 2 bases, J shed 3 bases, and the junction held 4 bases outside the gene matches. The CDR3 runs 15 residues. Germline CDR1 and CDR2: MNHEY and SMNVEV (reference sequence). The CDR3 region is CASSLGTGLDYGYTF. In DNA, the CDR3 is TGTGCCAGCAGTTTAGGGACAGGGCTGGACTATGGCTACACCTTC.

This chain connects TRBV3-1 (or the pseudogene TRBV3-2) to TRBJ1-2; 7 bases line up with TRBD1. Losses at the gene ends were 0 bases for V and 3 bases for J; bases not matched to a gene: 7. Germline assignment: CDR1 LGHDT and CDR2 YNNKEL (reference sequence). The CDR3 loop spans 16 amino acids. DNA of the CDR3: TGTGCCAGCAGCCAAGATTGGGCAGGGGGAGACTATGGCTACACCTTC. Amino acid sequence: CASSQDWAGGDYGYTF.

This chain joins TRBV11-2 and TRBJ1-1; 8 bases match TRBD1. The germline V gene encodes CDR1 SGHAT and CDR2 FQNNGV. The CDR3 consists of 16 residues. The V segment lost 5 bases and the J segment 5 bases; nucleotides outside the gene matches: 13. The DNA for the CDR3 is TGTGCCAGCAGCGTGATTACCAGGGGGCGAGGAACTGAAGCTTTCTTT. Translation gives CASSVITRGRGTEAFF.

The gene calls are TRBV14 and TRBJ1-4, with D perhaps matching TRBD1 (5 bases). Trimming left V 0 bases short and J 6 bases short, with 14 bases between. Germline CDR1 and CDR2: SGHDN and FVKESK. CDR3 size: 16 residues. This chain's CDR3 is CASSQERRVGDEKLFF. Written as DNA, the CDR3 is TGTGCCAGCAGCCAAGAGCGCAGGGTAGGGGATGAAAAACTGTTTTTT.

The chain is built from TRBV19 and TRBJ1-5; possibly TRBD1 for D (5 bases). The V gene lost 3 bases and the J gene lost 3 bases, with 12 bases spanning the gap. Germline loops: CDR1 LNHDA, CDR2 SQIVND (reference sequence). The CDR3 runs 15 residues. CDR3 bases: TGTGCCAGTAGTATGGGAGGGGACCACAATCAGCCCCAGCATTTT. This gives the protein CASSMGGDHNQPQHF.

This clone appeared once. A junction boundary mismatches the germline segment, possibly from a read error. This chain's CDR3 is CASSERSRQGEPF. The CDR3 nucleotides are TGTGCCAGCAGTGAAAGGTCGAGGCAGGGCGAGCCCTTC. The V gene is TRBV6-1, the J gene TRBJ1-2; tentatively, D is TRBD1 (5 bases). Per the germline V gene, CDR1 is MNHNS and CDR2 is SASEGT. CDR3 length: 13 amino acids.

The chain uses TRBV12-3 or TRBV12-4 and TRBJ1-2; 7 bases line up with TRBD1. CDR3 length equals 13 residues. V lost 6 bases to trimming and J lost 4 bases; unmatched junction nucleotides: 5. For the CDR3, the DNA is TGTGCCAGCAGCCTCACAGGGGTCTATGGCTACACCTTC. This sequence encodes CASSLTGVYGYTF.

The V and J genes are TRBV6-5 and TRBJ2-7; no clear D gene. V was trimmed by 5 bases and J by 6 bases, leaving 11 bases between them. Germline CDR1 reads MNHEY; CDR2 reads SVGAGI. The CDR3 has 12 residues. CDR3: CASSHSGTEQYF. The CDR3 DNA reads TGTGCCAGCAGTCATTCAGGTACCGAGCAGTACTTC.